These T cell receptor beta chains were read from a single sample in a study of OX40 agonist ivuxolimab in advanced cancers. Generated by immunoSEQ multiplex PCR, the TCRdb table keeps only in-frame clones and is missing some. The sample consists of tens of thousands of clones, roughly 90% of them appearing once. The sequencing used CD4+ or CD8+ T cells sorted from blood, collected in a trial of the OX40 agonist ivuxolimab. All receptors come from an adult with an advanced solid tumor such as melanoma, head and neck, liver or kidney cancer. Each CDR3 is given with its conserved first and last residue. Fields, in order: J gene, clone size, V gene, CDR3 protein. The size of a clone is reported for some rows only, either as once, few or many, or as a class for expanded clones.

j_call: TRBJ2-1; clone_size: -; v_call: TRBV21-1; cdr3_aa: CASSKEDLQGANEQFF
j_call: TRBJ1-4; clone_size: once; v_call: TRBV6-6; cdr3_aa: CASRIGTGGWDEKLFF
j_call: TRBJ1-3; clone_size: -; v_call: TRBV6-5; cdr3_aa: CASSWDVSGNTIYF
j_call: TRBJ2-4; clone_size: -; v_call: TRBV2; cdr3_aa: CASSSTELAKNIQYF
j_call: TRBJ1-2; clone_size: -; v_call: TRBV25-1; cdr3_aa: CVAEGGYGYTF
j_call: TRBJ2-3; clone_size: -; v_call: TRBV7-8; cdr3_aa: CASSSLGLAERTDTQYF
j_call: TRBJ1-2; clone_size: -; v_call: TRBV21-1; cdr3_aa: CASSKEKITKGQNYGYTF
j_call: TRBJ2-7; clone_size: -; v_call: TRBV13; cdr3_aa: CASSFYPRTALAHEQYF
j_call: TRBJ1-1; clone_size: -; v_call: TRBV4-1; cdr3_aa: CASNFGTENTEAFF
j_call: TRBJ2-1; clone_size: few; v_call: TRBV30; cdr3_aa: CAWSLRDEQFF
j_call: TRBJ2-3; clone_size: -; v_call: TRBV5-1; cdr3_aa: CASSSWRGSTDTQYF
j_call: TRBJ2-5; clone_size: -; v_call: TRBV11-2; cdr3_aa: CASSLEVGAEETQYF
j_call: TRBJ2-3; clone_size: -; v_call: TRBV9; cdr3_aa: CASSELAISITDTQYF
j_call: TRBJ1-2; clone_size: -; v_call: TRBV6-5; cdr3_aa: CASSYEGNGYTF
j_call: TRBJ2-7; clone_size: -; v_call: TRBV14; cdr3_aa: CASSQDGQGWTYEQYF